In this sample, the clone carrying this TCR beta chain turned up once. Its specificity is unknown. Profiling relied on immunoSEQ multiplex PCR, and the TCRdb table lists in-frame clones only, not all of them. The sample has some 420,000 clones, over 75% seen once. Specified treatment: roughly 18 received Ad26.COV2.S at low or high dose, single or two shots; roughly 5 received placebo; per-sample allocation not given. Samples came from day 63 after the first vaccine or placebo injection. Germline loops: CDR1 SGHVS, CDR2 FQNEAQ. V lost 2 bases and J 5 bases, leaving 12 bases between the germline ends. This CDR3 has 14 amino acids. The sample originates from a study of Ad26.COV2.S vaccination and SARS-CoV-2 variants. Whole-study context: The vaccine Ad26.COV2.S was put into the muscle once, or twice with 56 days between. Study results and caveats: After vaccination, reports described spike-specific CD8+ and CD4+ T cell responses as showing substantial breadth. Vaccine recipients and placebo recipients showed similar non-spike TCR breadth.

The receptor's source is a person aged 18-65 years who received the Ad26.COV2.S COVID-19 vaccine or a placebo. J is TRBJ2-5 and V is TRBV7-8; tentatively, D is TRBD1 or TRBD2 (5 bases each). Sequencing used peripheral blood, obtained in a trial of Ad26.COV2.S vaccine versus placebo. The CDR3 DNA follows: TGTGCCAGCAGCTTATTGACCGGGGCGGAGACCCAGTACTTC. Translated: CASSLLTGAETQYF. The whole variable domain, remainder taken from reference TRBV7-8 and TRBJ2-5, is GAGVSQSPRYKVAKRGQDVALRCDPISGHVSLFWYQQALGQGPEFLTYFQNEAQLDKSGLPSDRFFAERPEGSVSTLKIQRTQQEDSAVYLCASSLLTGAETQYFGPGTRLLVL.